The 5 T cell receptor beta chains in this list originate from one sample, sequenced in a study of identical twins. TCRdb reprocessed the 5' RACE reads with MiXCR, giving one entry per CDR3 protein. The repertoire has 700,000 to 950,000 distinct CDR3 sequences, more than 9% of them found once; the top ten carry around 1.5%. The same data also contributed to another study, on yellow fever vaccine responses in identical twins.

Source material: PBMCs. These TCRs come from a woman younger than 30 in good health.

This sequence joins TRBV29-1 and TRBJ2-3; weak D call: TRBD1 (6 bases). Germline CDR1 SQVTM, CDR2 ANQGSEA. The V gene lost 5 bases and the J gene lost 0 bases, with 15 bases spanning the gap. The CDR3 has 15 residues. The chain's CDR3 is CSVQDRDTSTDTQYF. The CDR3 DNA follows: TGCAGCGTTCAGGACCGGGACACTAGCACAGATACGCAGTATTTT.

This clonotype appeared a few times. This chain uses TRBV3-1 with TRBJ1-2; the D is unclear. V gave up 4 bases and J gave up 8 bases, with 8 bases separating them. The CDR3 covers 11 residues. The germline V gene encodes CDR1 LGHDT and CDR2 YNNKEL (reference sequence). The DNA for the CDR3 is TGTGCCAGCAGCCGGTCCCAAGGCTACACCTTC. Amino acid sequence: CASSRSQGYTF.

This clonotype was seen a few times. The V gene is TRBV20-1, the J gene TRBJ2-1; 8 bases are a match to TRBD2. The V gene end was trimmed by 0 bases and the J gene end by 7 bases; junction bases not matched to a gene: 8. This CDR3 comprises 15 residues. Germline V gene lookup returns CDR1 DFQATT and CDR2 SNEGSKA (reference sequence). The CDR3 nucleotides are TGCAGTGCTAGAGATTGGGCGGGGGGTTTGAATGAGCAGTTCTTC. Translating gives CSARDWAGGLNEQFF.

The CDR3 region has the DNA TGCGCCAGCAGCCCCCGACTAGCGGGAGAGAATGAGCAGTTCTTC. Protein sequence: CASSPRLAGENEQFF. This chain uses TRBV5-1 with TRBJ2-1, with TRBD2 identical over 12 bases. Trimming cost V 4 bases and J 7 bases; bases outside gene matches: 6. The CDR3 has 15 amino acids. Germline V gene data show CDR1 as SGHRS and CDR2 as YFSETQ.

This chain uses TRBV5-1 with TRBJ1-1; TRBD1 matches at 7 bases. CDR3 length: 14 residues. Trimming took 4 bases from V and 7 from J; bases not matched to a gene: 10. Germline V gives CDR1 SGHRS, CDR2 YFSETQ. This CDR3 is CASSDRDRLHEAFF. The CDR3 DNA sequence: TGCGCCAGCAGCGACCGGGACAGACTACATGAAGCTTTCTTT.